This T cell receptor (beta chain) was identified during a study of Ad26.COV2.S vaccination and SARS-CoV-2 variants (dated by TCRdb to the early 2020s). Turning to the overall study: Vaccine-arm donors were drawn from COV1001, a multicentre, randomized, double-blind, placebo-controlled phase I-IIa trial of Ad26.COV2.S in healthy adults. Ad26.COV2.S was administered intramuscularly at a dose of 5x10^10 or 1x10^11 viral particles, either as one shot or as two shots given 56 days apart. The specificity and breadth of SARS-CoV-2-reactive T cell receptors after Ad26.COV2.S vaccination were assessed by TCRbeta repertoire sequencing. The TCR-sequenced set comprised approximately 30 samples: some 19 Ad26.COV2.S vaccine recipients, 5 placebo recipients and 8 SARS-CoV-2 convalescent individuals. Participants in the trial were split at random into five groups of five each, receiving low-dose or high-dose Ad26.COV2.S once or twice, or else placebo on both occasions. Blinding of investigators to trial group allocation was maintained during experiments and outcome assessment.

The treatment or condition label for this specimen denotes: over 15 received Ad26.COV2.S at low or high dose, single or two shots; about 5 received placebo; per-sample allocation not given. For vaccine and placebo recipients, repertoires were sequenced using samples collected on day 63 after the first injection. Cohort 1b enrolled 25 adults aged 18-55 years at a single site in Boston, USA, between 29 July and 7 August 2020. Ad26.COV2.S consisted of a replication-incompetent adenovirus type 26 vector by which a prefusion-stabilized SARS-CoV-2 spike protein from the original Wuhan strain was expressed. TCRbeta CDR3 regions were sequenced with the immunoSEQ Assay. After extraction, genomic DNA underwent amplification by bias-controlled multiplex PCR, followed by high-throughput sequencing. Turning to the authors' computational methods: To quantify the absolute abundance of every unique TCRbeta CDR3 region, sequences were collapsed and filtered. T cell fraction was estimated by normalizing TCRbeta template counts to usable DNA, with usable DNA measured through amplification of reference genes found in all nucleated cells. Repertoire TCRs were annotated as SARS-CoV-2-specific when V gene, CDR3 amino acid sequence and J gene were exactly matched to a known reactive TCR set. The reference SARS-CoV-2 TCR set was obtained from MIRA and was filtered for enrichment in COVID-19-positive ImmuneCODE repertoires, whereby public or cross-reactive TCRs were removed. Drawing on the MIRA antigens, annotated TCRs were analysed further at the level of specific ORF or position within ORF. Breadth was defined as annotated unique rearrangements over total unique productive rearrangements; depth was the summed frequency of those rearrangements. Two-sided Wilcoxon rank-sum tests were applied when comparing TCR breadth between groups. TCRdb took over this immuneACCESS table, retaining in-frame rearrangements with V and J assigned. Such tables are incomplete; in checked studies, under half of the missing clones stem from an unresolved V gene, and the remainder is unexplained. V, J and clone size derive from that table, while D and trimming were established from the DNA sequence. Here the sample has 200,000 to 300,000 clones; 88% occur a single time. About 11% of the sample goes to the ten largest clones.

Comments on this clone: Its antigen specificity is not known. Within one base of it there is no much larger clone, and no base qualities were kept.

Broader findings and caveats from the paper: According to the authors, total T cell responses may have been underestimated by the TCR breadth and depth analyses. Comparable non-spike TCR breadth was observed between vaccine and placebo recipients, consistent with only spike being contained in the vaccine. The study lacked the statistical power to compare responses across vaccine doses or regimens. Compared with placebo recipients, Ad26.COV2.S recipients showed higher spike-specific TCR breadth (P = 0.0014). After vaccination, substantial breadth of spike-specific CD8+ and CD4+ T cell responses was reported.

A distance of 12 bases separates the germline ends of V and J, which lose 4 bases and 3 bases respectively. Per the germline V gene, SGHAT is the CDR1 and FQNNGV is the CDR2. CDR3 length: 15 amino acids, cysteine to phenylalanine. The only DNA kept is the CDR3, 45 bases in frame from the first base. Source: peripheral blood, taken in a trial of Ad26.COV2.S vaccine versus placebo. Recombination linked TRBV11-2 to TRBJ1-4; perhaps TRBD1 is the D gene, with 6 bases matching. This clonotype originated in a person aged 18 to 65 who received the Ad26.COV2.S COVID-19 vaccine or a placebo. The CDR3 region has the sequence CASSYKGGPNEKLFF. Read as DNA, the sequence is TGTGCCAGCAGCTACAAAGGGGGTCCTAATGAAAAACTGTTTTTT.